This T cell receptor (beta chain) was documented in a study of blood T cell repertoires in COVID-19. Study-level information: Samples of COVID-19 (acute and convalescent) were obtained from the United States, Italy and Spain.

Original data processing: How many nucleated cells were present was estimated from reference gene primer amplification. Method: immunoSEQ multiplex PCR; TCRdb's copy keeps in-frame clones and lacks some. D and trimming come from the DNA, and the V and J calls and clone size come from that table. There are 150,000 to 200,000 clones in the sample; more than 75% occur only once, and 17% lies in the top ten. Clinical history as reported by participants underpinned cohort assignment. Germline V gives CDR1 SGHNT, CDR2 YYREEE (reference sequence). V shed 0 bases, J shed 5 bases, and the junction held 2 bases outside the gene matches. The CDR3 runs 15 residues.

V and J are TRBV5-4 and TRBJ2-5, with 12 bases that match TRBD2. The sequencing input was PBMCs or T cells enriched from blood (not recorded which). The origin of this receptor is a woman in her 50s with acute COVID-19. CDR3 region: CASSLAGLAGETQYF. Written as DNA, the CDR3 is TGTGCCAGCAGCTTGGCGGGACTAGCGGGCGAGACCCAGTACTTC.